This entry is about one T cell receptor beta chain. This clonotype has only a few counts. Its specific antigen is unknown. The input lacks base qualities; no much larger clone sits a single base away. The time point label, read with the paper, signifies: patch test 2, 6 weeks after DPC sensitization. In light of the paper, this sample's treatment or condition label describes: therapeutic diphenylcyclopropenone sensitization with weekly scalp DPC. At each patch-test visit, blood was drawn before the patch test was applied. To be eligible, patients had to be aged 18 to 70, diagnosed with alopecia and judged suitable for DPC therapy, while pregnant patients were excluded. Total RNA was isolated from unfractionated whole blood collected in Tempus Blood RNA tubes. Receptor amplification or capture employed RACE. Sequenced on a NextSeq 500. During library preparation, unique molecular identifiers were attached to individual cDNA molecules so that TCRs could be counted in a quantitative, reproducible way. From each blood RNA sample, both TCR alpha and TCR beta chains were sequenced. Concerning the study's data processing: A median of roughly 100,000 TCRs per sample was observed, with a range of about 20,000 to 700,000. V, J and CDR3 annotation of the TCR reads was performed with the Decombinator software suite. Every sample was subsampled to the same number of TCRs (28,000) for the PS versus PT1 abundance plots. Expanded TCRs were defined as absent before sensitization and observed at least eight times at the 2-week time point. TCRdb reprocessed the public reads (quality trimming at Q25 with fastp, clone calling with MiXCR) and kept in-frame beta chains. Here each entry gathers all rows of one CDR3 protein and keeps the most common genes and DNA. The V and J calls follow TCRdb's processing rather than the paper's. This sample gives nearly 85,000 distinct CDR3 sequences in total; approximately 10% of them show up just once. Jointly, the top ten make up roughly 1.5% of the sample.

The data belong to a study of human T cells and chemical hapten exposure (dated by TCRdb to 2020 to 2023). Looking at the study overall: For sensitization, 2% DPC in acetone was applied to a roughly 2 cm by roughly 2 cm area of upper inner arm skin. Libraries were pooled for sequencing, and per-sample TCR yields varied mainly because of small differences in library volumes within the pool. Patient blood was sampled pre-sensitization (week 0) and at 2, 6 and about 24 weeks after DPC sensitization. Most of the patients in the cohort were female, and the cohort covered alopecia areata with under or over 50% scalp involvement, alopecia totalis and alopecia universalis. Patients additionally received weekly therapeutic DPC doses to the scalp throughout the approximately 22-week study period. Blood for TCR sequencing was provided by twenty-nine alopecia patients at one to four time points (pre-sensitization, 2, 6 and 24 weeks). The study tracked peripheral blood TCR repertoire changes in vivo during primary and secondary sensitization to the hapten diphenylcyclopropenone (DPC) in alopecia patients. Patch testing was performed on the upper back with Finn chambers containing 0.01% DPC, and the patch tests were scored after 6 days according to International Contact Dermatitis Research Group standards.

Broad study findings and their caveats: Repeated subsampling changed both the strength of the expansion versus patch-test correlation and the threshold at which that correlation became significant. Expanded TCRs formed significantly more large CDR3 similarity clusters than pre-sensitization or healthy control sets, consistent with antigen-driven responses. A positive correlation was found between the number of PT1 expanded TCRs and patch test score, with significance reached at thresholds 8, 16 and 32 but not 4. DPC sensitization did not change how many TCRs were above 1 in 1000 frequency, and no evidence was found of alterations in global repertoire structure. Alopecia, a presumed autoimmune disease, was present in all patients, so the immune response of the patients might differ from that of healthy individuals.

Material: whole blood, obtained in connection with sensitization to the hapten diphenylcyclopropenone (DPC). This TCR was sampled from a man aged 18 to 29 with alopecia areata. Some clones in this sample may be carry-over from other donors' samples.

The DNA sequence reads TGTGCCAGCAGCTCGGGACAGAAGAAAGAGACCCAGTACTTC. Its translation is CASSSGQKKETQYF. Recombination linked TRBV7-9 to TRBJ2-5; TRBD1 lines up with 7 middle nucleotides. V lost 4 bases and J lost 3 bases, and the count of bases not matched to a germline gene is 5. The CDR3 spans 14 residues, from the cysteine through the phenylalanine. Only the CDR3 region is kept as DNA, spanning 42 bases read in frame from base 1. Reading the germline V gene (reference sequence) gives CDR1 SEHNR and CDR2 FQNEAQ.